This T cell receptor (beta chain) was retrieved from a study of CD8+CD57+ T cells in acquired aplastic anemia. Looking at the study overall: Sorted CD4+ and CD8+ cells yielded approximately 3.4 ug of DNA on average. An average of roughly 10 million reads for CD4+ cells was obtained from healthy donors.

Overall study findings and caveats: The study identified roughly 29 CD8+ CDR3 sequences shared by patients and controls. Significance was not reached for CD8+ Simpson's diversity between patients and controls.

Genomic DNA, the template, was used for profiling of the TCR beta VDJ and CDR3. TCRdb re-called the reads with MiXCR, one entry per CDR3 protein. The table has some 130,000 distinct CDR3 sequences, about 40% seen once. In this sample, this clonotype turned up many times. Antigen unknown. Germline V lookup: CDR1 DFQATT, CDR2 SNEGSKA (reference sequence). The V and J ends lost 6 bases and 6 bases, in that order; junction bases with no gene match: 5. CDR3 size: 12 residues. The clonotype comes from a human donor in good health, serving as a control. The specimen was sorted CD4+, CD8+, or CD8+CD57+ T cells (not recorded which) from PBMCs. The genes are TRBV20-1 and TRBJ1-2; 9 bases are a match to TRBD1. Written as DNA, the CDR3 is TGCAGTGCCGTACAGGGGGCTCATGGCTACACCTTC. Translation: CSAVQGAHGYTF.